This entry lists 28 T cell receptor beta chains sequenced from one sample in a study of T cells in Graves' hyperthyroidism and ophthalmopathy. Regions amplified from RNA transcripts were the TCR beta CDR3 regions. An initial round of RT-PCR targeting the TCR CDR3 relied on the HTBI primer set. TCRdb reanalysed the multiplex PCR reads using MiXCR and keeps one entry per CDR3 protein. The sample records about 260,000 distinct CDR3 sequences, around a quarter being singletons. Sequenced material: blood. These receptors were obtained from a man aged 40-49 years with Graves' hyperthyroidism that later progressed to Graves' ophthalmopathy.

This clonotype was observed many times. The J gene is TRBJ2-7, the V gene TRBV7-8; D remains ambiguous. The germline V gene has CDR1 SGHVS and CDR2 FQNEAQ. There are 16 residues in the CDR3. Trimming pared 4 bases from V and 2 bases from J, leaving 18 bases between. CDR3 in DNA: TGTGCCAGCAGCTCCACCCCCGGGCAAAGGACCTACGAGCAGTACTTC. Protein: CASSSTPGQRTYEQYF.

This clonotype was seen repeatedly, ten times or more. The chain recombines TRBV19 with TRBJ2-5; TRBD1 matches 7 bases. This CDR3 spans 15 amino acids. The V gene's germline CDR1 is LNHDA and CDR2 SQIVND (reference sequence). V trimming: 5 bases; J trimming: 0 bases; junction bases outside the gene matches: 6. This CDR3 is CASSSTGTYQETQYF. As DNA, the CDR3 is TGTGCCAGTAGTTCGACAGGGACGTACCAAGAGACCCAGTACTTC.

The chain joins TRBV28 to TRBJ2-2; the match to TRBD1 covers 9 bases. This CDR3 comprises 15 residues. Trimming took 6 bases from V and 5 from J; bases not matched to a gene: 7. Germline V lookup: CDR1 MDHEN, CDR2 SYDVKM. The CDR3 is CASRRDRVTTGELFF. The CDR3 bases are TGTGCCAGCAGACGGGACAGGGTTACGACCGGGGAGCTGTTTTTT.

This clonotype was counted many times. The J gene is TRBJ2-2, the V gene TRBV30; D not resolved. The CDR3 has 12 residues. With 2 bases removed from V and 3 bases from J, the gap between germline ends came to 4 bases. Germline-derived CDR1 and CDR2 are GTSNPN and SVGIG (reference sequence). The CDR3 spells CAWSSDTGELFF. DNA of the CDR3: TGTGCCTGGAGTAGCGACACCGGGGAGCTGTTTTTT.

The chain has TRBV12-3 or TRBV12-4 and TRBJ1-5; D call uncertain. This CDR3 region has 13 residues. The V gene lost 3 bases and the J gene lost 5 bases, with 8 bases spanning the gap. This CDR3 is CASSLENYQPQHF. The CDR3 nucleotides read TGTGCCAGCAGTTTGGAGAACTATCAGCCCCAGCATTTT.

This clonotype showed up many times. The rearrangement links TRBV19 to TRBJ1-5; D is possibly TRBD1 (6 bases). This CDR3 has 13 amino acids. Germline values: CDR1 LNHDA, CDR2 SQIVND (reference sequence). V was trimmed by 4 bases and J by 5 bases, leaving 9 bases between them. In DNA, the CDR3 is TGTGCCAGTAGTAACAACAGGGATCAGCCCCAGCATTTT. Protein: CASSNNRDQPQHF.

This clonotype has at least ten counts. The chain joins TRBV14 to TRBJ2-2; D call uncertain. Trimming cost V 2 bases and J 5 bases, with 15 bases left between them. The CDR3 loop spans 16 amino acids. CDR1 and CDR2 (germline): SGHDN, FVKESK. The CDR3 region is CASSQLNKGRTGELFF. In nucleotides, the CDR3 is TGTGCCAGCAGCCAACTAAATAAAGGAAGGACCGGGGAGCTGTTTTTT.

This clonotype was picked up many times. The chain employs TRBV20-1 and TRBJ2-7; possibly TRBD2 for D (5 bases). Germline V gene data show CDR1 as DFQATT and CDR2 as SNEGSKA (reference sequence). Trimming shortened V by 4 bases and J by 6 bases, and 19 bases separated the two germline ends. The CDR3 has 14 residues. The CDR3 is CSATPSGSRTEQYF. The CDR3 DNA follows: TGCAGTGCTACGCCGAGCGGTTCCCGTACCGAGCAGTACTTC.

This chain links TRBV6-2 or TRBV6-3 with TRBJ1-3; D ambiguous. The CDR3 extends over 12 amino acids. CDR1 is MNHEY, CDR2 SVGEGT, per germline. V was shortened by 7 bases and J by 0 bases, with 4 bases between the two germline ends. This CDR3 is CASKSSGNTIYF. In nucleotides, the CDR3 is TGTGCCAGCAAGAGCTCTGGAAACACCATATATTTT.

This clonotype appeared many times. DNA for the CDR3: TGTGCCACCAGCAGCGCTAGCAATCAGCCCCAGCATTTT. It encodes CATSSASNQPQHF. This chain joins TRBV15 and TRBJ1-5, with D unresolved. CDR3 length equals 13 residues. V was shortened by 3 bases and J by 0 bases, with 3 bases between the two germline ends. CDR1 is LNHNV and CDR2 is YYDKDF in the germline V gene (reference sequence).

The J gene is TRBJ1-5, the V gene TRBV11-1, with TRBD1 as a possible D gene (5 bases). Trimming took off 3 bases at V and 7 bases at J, with 22 bases between the two ends. This CDR3 comprises 17 residues. The germline gives CDR1 SGHAT, CDR2 FQDESV (reference sequence). CDR3 bases: TGTGCCAGCAGCTTTGGATTCAGGATGGAGCAGGGACAGCCCCAGCATTTT. The encoded protein is CASSFGFRMEQGQPQHF.

The table lists this clonotype with many counts. This chain connects TRBV20-1 to TRBJ1-3; D unclear. The CDR3 has 14 residues. Looked up from germline, CDR1 is DFQATT and CDR2 is SNEGSKA (reference sequence). V lost 3 bases, J lost 0 bases, and 9 bases lay in between. The DNA for the CDR3 is TGCAGTGCTAGGGTATTCGGCTCTGGAAACACCATATATTTT. Encoded protein: CSARVFGSGNTIYF.

The table lists this clonotype with many counts. The J gene is TRBJ1-2, the V gene TRBV2; D remains unclear. This CDR3 comprises 14 residues. Germline V CDR1 and CDR2: SNHLY, FYNNEI. V gave up 3 bases and J gave up 8 bases, with 16 bases separating them. The chain's CDR3 is CASSDRETAIGYTF. The CDR3 DNA reads as TGTGCCAGCAGTGATAGGGAGACGGCAATCGGCTACACCTTC.

This clonotype was seen repeatedly, ten times or more. Compared with germline, one end of the junction differs, possibly owing to a read error. V and J are TRBV4-1 and TRBJ2-7; D might be TRBD1 or TRBD2, each matching 5 bases. CDR3 length: 13 residues. Germline V lookup: CDR1 MGHRA, CDR2 YSYEKL. This CDR3 reads CASSQATGTEFQF. CDR3 nucleotide sequence: TGCGCCAGCAGCCAAGCTACCGGGACCGAGTTCCAATTC.

This clonotype was detected only a few times. V is TRBV12-3 or TRBV12-4 and J is TRBJ2-5, with a weak D call TRBD2 (5 bases). The V end was cut by 7 bases, the J end by 1 base, with 10 bases between. CDR3 length equals 13 residues. The CDR3 DNA is TGTGCCAGCACCTCGGGGTTCCAAGAGACCCAGTACTTC. It specifies CASTSGFQETQYF.

The chain is built from TRBV6-2 or TRBV6-3 and TRBJ1-2; D call uncertain. Germline values: CDR1 MNHEY, CDR2 SVGEGT. The CDR3 is 15 amino acids. With 6 bases removed from V and 10 bases from J, the gap between germline ends came to 24 bases. As DNA, the CDR3 is TGTGCCAGCAGCCCGTTGGGGAGCGAGATGTCAGCCTACACCTTC. Its translation: CASSPLGSEMSAYTF.

This clonotype was seen a single time. The chain combines TRBV28 with TRBJ1-5; D is ambiguous. Trimming removed 5 bases at V and 2 bases at J, with 13 bases between. This CDR3 contains 15 residues. The germline CDR1 and CDR2 sequences are MDHEN and SYDVKM. The CDR3 bases are TGTGCCAGCAGTCTCCTGTCCGAGCGCAATCAGCCCCAGCATTTT. Translated: CASSLLSERNQPQHF.

This clonotype was observed at least ten times. The chain combines TRBV6-1 with TRBJ2-7; the D is unclear. Germline values: CDR1 MNHNS, CDR2 SASEGT. Between the trimmed V and J ends, which lost 5 bases and 3 bases, there was a span of 14 bases. The CDR3 is made up of 14 amino acids. The CDR3: CASSPLYGFYEQYF. CDR3 coding DNA: TGTGCCAGCAGTCCCCTTTACGGTTTCTACGAGCAGTACTTC.

This clonotype was picked up a small number of times. This chain connects TRBV19 to TRBJ1-5; D is ambiguous. The CDR3 runs 16 residues. V was shortened by 5 bases and J by 3 bases, with 17 bases between the two germline ends. In germline, CDR1 is LNHDA, CDR2 SQIVND (reference sequence). This CDR3 is CASSSLARQNNQPQHF. CDR3 nucleotide sequence: TGTGCCAGTAGTTCCCTCGCCCGGCAGAACAATCAGCCCCAGCATTTT. Together with reference TRBV19 and TRBJ1-5, the CDR3 gives the full variable domain: DGGITQSPKYLFRKEGQNVTLSCEQNLNHDAMYWYRQDPGQGLRLIYYSQIVNDFQKGDIAEGYSVSREKKESFPLTVTSAQKNPTAFYLCASSSLARQNNQPQHFGDGTRLSIL.

This clonotype appeared many times. The gene calls are TRBV6-5 and TRBJ1-5; tentative D call: TRBD1 (5 bases). The ends were cut back, 0 bases at V and 3 bases at J, with 9 bases in the middle. CDR1 and CDR2 from the germline V gene are MNHEY and SVGAGI. The CDR3 loop spans 15 amino acids. Here the CDR3 reads CASSYSGGVNQPQHF. CDR3 bases: TGTGCCAGCAGTTACTCTGGGGGGGTCAATCAGCCCCAGCATTTT.

The DNA of the CDR3 is TGTGCCAGCAGTTTTTCCGGGACTAGCGGGAGCGGGGAGACCCAGTACTTC. This encodes CASSFSGTSGSGETQYF. V gene TRBV11-1 combines with J gene TRBJ2-5, with 14 bases lining up with TRBD2. The CDR3 runs to 17 residues. CDR1 SGHAT and CDR2 FQDESV come from the germline V gene (reference sequence). V lost 6 bases and J lost 5; bases outside the gene matches: 11.

The table lists this clonotype with many counts. The chain combines TRBV27 with TRBJ2-5; TRBD2 matches 12 bases. The CDR3 loop spans 16 amino acids. Looked up from germline, CDR1 is MNHEY and CDR2 is SMNVEV (reference sequence). With V trimmed by 5 bases and J by 1 base, 5 bases remained unmatched. This CDR3 reads CASSPRTSGVQETQYF. CDR3 coding DNA: TGTGCCAGCAGTCCTCGGACTAGCGGGGTCCAAGAGACCCAGTACTTC.

V gene TRBV6-1 combines with J gene TRBJ2-5; 12 nucleotides line up with TRBD2. The junction had 11 bases not matched to a gene; V was cut back by 8 bases and J by 1 base. This CDR3 has 17 residues. CDR1 MNHNS and CDR2 SASEGT come from the germline V gene. The CDR3 DNA reads TGTGCCAGCCACCCCCTGGGGACTAGCGGGTTCCAAGAGACCCAGTACTTC. It translates to CASHPLGTSGFQETQYF.

The chain uses TRBV3-1 and TRBJ2-4; TRBD1 agrees at 7 bases. CDR3 length: 18 amino acids. Germline V gives CDR1 LGHDT, CDR2 YNNKEL (reference sequence). V was pared by 3 bases and J by 1 base, with 12 bases of the junction left unmatched. CDR3 protein: CASSHKSGRGSAKNIQYF. The DNA of the CDR3 is TGTGCCAGCAGCCACAAGTCCGGCAGGGGGTCTGCCAAAAACATTCAGTACTTC.

Ten or more counts support this clonotype. This chain uses TRBV5-1 with TRBJ2-7; unclear D gene. Germline V gene lookup returns CDR1 SGHRS and CDR2 YFSETQ. The CDR3 has 13 residues. Trimming stripped 5 bases from V and 6 bases from J, with 15 bases between. CDR3 DNA sequence: TGCGCCAGCAGTTTGACCAGCCCTTCCGAGCAGTACTTC. Protein sequence: CASSLTSPSEQYF.

V usage is TRBV24-1 and J usage is TRBJ2-5, with D tentatively TRBD2 (7 bases). Germline V gene lookup returns CDR1 KGHDR and CDR2 SFDVKD. The CDR3 extends over 16 amino acids. Deletions cut 4 bases from V and 4 bases from J, with 18 bases between. CDR3 sequence reads: CATSDPGGPEGETQYF. The CDR3 DNA follows: TGTGCCACCAGTGACCCCGGGGGGCCAGAGGGAGAGACCCAGTACTTC.

The sample holds many counts of this clonotype. The chain employs TRBV15 and TRBJ2-7; 7 bases line up with TRBD1. V shed 4 bases, J shed 4 bases, and the junction held 7 bases outside the gene matches. CDR3 size: 14 residues. Germline CDR1 and CDR2: LNHNV and YYDKDF (reference sequence). This chain's CDR3 is CATSNGQDLYEQYF. The CDR3 DNA follows: TGTGCCACCAGCAACGGACAGGACCTATACGAGCAGTACTTC.

This clonotype was recorded at least ten times. The gene calls are TRBV6-1 and TRBJ2-2; 8 bases map to TRBD2. This CDR3 spans 15 amino acids. Germline CDR1 reads MNHNS; CDR2 reads SASEGT. Trimming removed 6 bases from V and 4 bases from J; junction bases left unmatched: 7. The CDR3 protein is CASSAPGLGTGELFF. For the CDR3, the DNA is TGTGCCAGCAGCGCCCCGGGACTAGGCACCGGGGAGCTGTTTTTT.